The 24 T cell receptor beta chains presented below share a single source sample, sequenced in a study of T cell repertoires in cytomegalovirus infection. Their target antigens are unknown. TCRdb ran MiXCR on the reads and lists one entry per CDR3 protein. The repertoire includes approximately 120,000 distinct CDR3 sequences, over 30% of them detected once, and 45% to 65% sits in the top ten. The material was CD8+ T cells from cultured PBMCs, obtained from culture after CMV antigen stimulation. The receptors were sampled from a human donor in good health (CMV status not recorded). Some clones in this sample may be carry-over from other donors' samples.

This clonotype has a count of ten or more. The J gene is TRBJ1-1, the V gene TRBV12-3 or TRBV12-4, with TRBD1 identical over 10 bases. The CDR3 runs 16 residues. Trimming took 7 bases from V and 1 from J; bases not matched to a gene: 9. In DNA, the CDR3 is TGTGCCAGCAAATCGCGGGGACAGGGGTGGAACACTGAAGCTTTCTTT. Translation gives CASKSRGQGWNTEAFF.

This clonotype was seen many times. The chain is built from TRBV4-3 and TRBJ2-3; the match to TRBD2 covers 9 bases. The germline V gene has CDR1 LGHNA and CDR2 YSLEER. V lost 1 base to trimming and J lost 5 bases; unmatched junction nucleotides: 7. The CDR3 contains 16 residues. The CDR3 bases are TGCGCCAGCAGCCAAGTTGCGGGGGGGCCAAGAGATACGCAGTATTTT. It specifies CASSQVAGGPRDTQYF.

This clonotype has only a few counts. The CDR3, as DNA: TGTGCCAGCAGCTTCGGAATCAATGAGCAGTTCTTC. Translation gives CASSFGINEQFF. This chain connects TRBV7-9 to TRBJ2-1; D gene uncertain. Per the germline V gene, CDR1 is SEHNR and CDR2 is FQNEAQ (reference sequence). The CDR3 has 12 residues. Trimming shortened V by 3 bases and J by 6 bases, and 6 bases separated the two germline ends.

In its sample, this clonotype was seen many times. The rearrangement uses TRBV7-8 and TRBJ2-1; 10 bases match TRBD2. J was trimmed by 4 bases and V by 5 bases; bases with no gene match: 8. CDR1 is SGHVS and CDR2 is FQNEAQ in the germline V gene. CDR3 length: 16 amino acids. The CDR3 DNA reads as TGTGCCAGCAGCCCGCGCCCTAGCGGGGGTTACAATGAGCAGTTCTTC. It encodes CASSPRPSGGYNEQFF.

This CDR3 is CASSGTSLTGELFF. In DNA form, the CDR3 reads TGTGCCAGCAGTGGGACTAGCCTCACCGGGGAGCTGTTTTTT. The chain uses TRBV9 and TRBJ2-2; TRBD2 aligns across 9 bases. This CDR3 region has 14 residues. Germline V gene lookup returns CDR1 SGDLS and CDR2 YYNGEE. Trimming removed 5 bases from V and 4 bases from J; junction bases left unmatched: 3.

The rearrangement joins TRBV7-8 to TRBJ1-1; a possible D gene is TRBD1 (6 bases). Germline CDR1 SGHVS, CDR2 FQNEAQ. This CDR3 has 18 amino acids. V dropped 1 base and J dropped 1 base, with 19 bases sitting between them. CDR3 nucleotide sequence: TGTGCCAGCAGCTTAGTTCCGAGGGGGGGACGACAGAACACTGAAGCTTTCTTT. Translating it yields CASSLVPRGGRQNTEAFF. The complete variable domain, with remaining parts taken from reference TRBV7-8 and TRBJ1-1, reads GAGVSQSPRYKVAKRGQDVALRCDPISGHVSLFWYQQALGQGPEFLTYFQNEAQLDKSGLPSDRFFAERPEGSVSTLKIQRTQQEDSAVYLCASSLVPRGGRQNTEAFFGQGTRLTVV.

This clonotype showed up many times. The chain employs TRBV7-2 and TRBJ1-2, with D possibly TRBD1 on 5 matching bases. The CDR3 has 16 residues. V lost 5 bases and J lost 0, with 16 bases in between. CDR1 and CDR2 (germline): SGHTA, FQGNSA. This CDR3 is CASSPPGGGANYGYTF. The CDR3 coding sequence is TGTGCCAGCAGCCCCCCGGGGGGGGGAGCTAACTATGGCTACACCTTC. Full variable domain (missing parts from reference TRBV7-2 and TRBJ1-2): GAGVSQSPSNKVTEKGKDVELRCDPISGHTALYWYRQSLGQGLEFLIYFQGNSAPDKSGLPSDRFSAERTGGSVSTLTIQRTQQEDSAVYLCASSPPGGGANYGYTFGSGTRLTVV.

The V and J genes are TRBV6-6 and TRBJ2-1; 12 nucleotides align to TRBD2. J gave up 8 bases and V 4 bases, and 3 bases lay outside the gene matches. The CDR3 contains 14 residues. Germline V gene data show CDR1 as MNHNY and CDR2 as SVGAGI (reference sequence). The CDR3 DNA reads TGTGCCAGCAGTTCACTAGCGGGGGGATATGAGCAGTTCTTC. Encoded protein: CASSSLAGGYEQFF.

This chain joins TRBV19 and TRBJ1-5; D might be TRBD1 (5 bases). This CDR3 comprises 16 residues. V was clipped by 3 bases and J by 7 bases, with 19 bases between them. Germline V gene lookup returns CDR1 LNHDA and CDR2 SQIVND (reference sequence). As DNA, the CDR3 is TGTGCCAGTAGTATCCCCCACGACAGCTTCACCCAGCCCCAGCATTTT. Amino acids: CASSIPHDSFTQPQHF.

This clonotype was counted many times. V and J are TRBV11-2 and TRBJ2-7, with D perhaps TRBD2 (6 bases). The germline CDR1 and CDR2 sequences are SGHAT and FQNNGV. This CDR3 comprises 17 residues. V dropped 4 bases and J dropped 0 bases, with 19 bases sitting between them. CDR3 residues: CASSSHVEGTSSYEQYF. In nucleotides, the CDR3 is TGTGCCAGCAGCTCCCACGTGGAGGGGACGAGCTCCTACGAGCAGTACTTC.

V and J are TRBV9 and TRBJ2-1, with D perhaps matching TRBD2 (7 bases). CDR1 and CDR2 from the germline V gene are SGDLS and YYNGEE. V lost 0 bases, J lost 8 bases, and 12 bases lay in between. The CDR3 extends over 14 amino acids. The CDR3 region has the DNA TGTGCCAGCAGCGTAGCGGGGGGCACGGATGAGCAGTTCTTC. Residues: CASSVAGGTDEQFF.

The V gene is TRBV7-6, the J gene TRBJ1-1; D is unclear. V was pared by 8 bases and J by 1 base, with 17 bases between. This CDR3 has 15 amino acids. Germline V lookup: CDR1 SGHVS, CDR2 FNYEAQ. CDR3 nucleotide sequence: TGTGCCAGCGCCCCCCCGGTCTGGGGGAACACTGAAGCTTTCTTT. It yields the protein CASAPPVWGNTEAFF.

This clonotype was detected many times. This chain uses TRBV27 with TRBJ1-5; no firm D call. In germline, CDR1 is MNHEY, CDR2 SMNVEV (reference sequence). CDR3 length: 12 amino acids. Between the trimmed V and J ends, which lost 6 bases and 6 bases, there was a span of 9 bases. The CDR3 loop is CASSFPGQPQHF. The CDR3 bases are TGTGCCAGCAGCTTTCCAGGTCAGCCCCAGCATTTT.

Many counts were recorded for this clonotype. This sequence joins TRBV7-2 and TRBJ1-1, with D uncertain. V was pared by 2 bases and J by 0 bases, with 7 bases between. Looked up from germline, CDR1 is SGHTA and CDR2 is FQGNSA. The CDR3 sequence is 14 residues long. The CDR3 DNA sequence: TGTGCCAGCAGCTTAATGAGGGTGAACACTGAAGCTTTCTTT. It translates to CASSLMRVNTEAFF.

V gene TRBV12-5 combines with J gene TRBJ2-5; D ambiguous. The germline V gene has CDR1 LGHNT and CDR2 FRNRAP. Trimming pared 2 bases from V and 4 bases from J, leaving 11 bases between. The CDR3 is 14 amino acids. This CDR3 reads CASGLSLVRETQYF. The DNA for the CDR3 is TGTGCTAGTGGTTTGTCCCTAGTTAGAGAGACCCAGTACTTC.

The chain combines TRBV15 with TRBJ2-7; tentatively, D is TRBD2 (6 bases). Per the germline V gene, CDR1 is LNHNV and CDR2 is YYDKDF (reference sequence). Trimming removed 0 bases from V and 3 bases from J, with 15 bases in between. The CDR3 spans 16 residues. The CDR3 protein is CATSRDRRGRLYEQYF. The CDR3 DNA follows: TGTGCCACCAGCAGAGATCGGCGGGGCCGCCTCTACGAGCAGTACTTC. Combining the CDR3 with reference TRBV15 and TRBJ2-7 gives the whole variable domain DAMVIQNPRYQVTQFGKPVTLSCSQTLNHNVMYWYQQKSSQAPKLLFHYYDKDFNNEADTPDNFQSRRPNTSFCFLDIRSPGLGDTAMYLCATSRDRRGRLYEQYFGPGTRLTVT.

This clonotype was picked up a small number of times. V usage is TRBV6-2 or TRBV6-3 and J usage is TRBJ2-7; a possible D gene is TRBD1 (6 bases). Germline V gene data show CDR1 as MNHEY and CDR2 as SVGEGT. V was cut by 5 bases and J by 2 bases, with 22 bases left in between. The CDR3 covers 17 residues. CDR3 loop: CASSTDPPGARAYEQYF. The CDR3 DNA is TGTGCCAGCAGTACCGACCCCCCAGGGGCGAGGGCCTACGAGCAGTACTTC.

This chain joins TRBV28 and TRBJ2-6, with 8 bases matching TRBD1. CDR1 and CDR2 (germline): MDHEN, SYDVKM. This CDR3 region has 24 residues. The ends lost 7 bases at V and 2 bases at J; junction bases unmatched: 31. CDR3 region: CASNSFTRGKGFRGRLTGANVLTF. The CDR3 DNA sequence: TGTGCCAGCAACAGTTTTACCCGGGGCAAAGGATTCAGGGGGCGCTTAACTGGGGCCAACGTCCTGACTTTC.

This clonotype appeared many times. The chain links TRBV20-1 to TRBJ2-2, with TRBD1 matching 8 bases. This CDR3 comprises 13 residues. Per germline, CDR1 DFQATT and CDR2 SNEGSKA (reference sequence). DNA for the CDR3: TGCAGCGGGGACAGGAGGGAATCCGGGGAGCTGTTTTTT. It is translated as CSGDRRESGELFF.

The rearrangement links TRBV15 to TRBJ2-7, with D perhaps TRBD1 (6 bases). CDR1 LNHNV and CDR2 YYDKDF come from the germline V gene (reference sequence). The CDR3 covers 17 residues. The V end lost 1 base, the J end lost 3 bases, and 19 bases lay between the germline ends. CDR3 sequence (DNA): TGTGCCACCAGCAGAGCCACATTCAGGGGTCTTCACTACGAGCAGTACTTC. Translation: CATSRATFRGLHYEQYF. The full variable domain, completed using reference TRBV15 and TRBJ2-7, is DAMVIQNPRYQVTQFGKPVTLSCSQTLNHNVMYWYQQKSSQAPKLLFHYYDKDFNNEADTPDNFQSRRPNTSFCFLDIRSPGLGDTAMYLCATSRATFRGLHYEQYFGPGTRLTVT.

The chain links TRBV20-1 to TRBJ2-7; the D gene is possibly TRBD1 (6 bases). This CDR3 is built from 13 residues. The V gene lost 3 bases and the J gene lost 3 bases, with 12 bases spanning the gap. CDR1 DFQATT and CDR2 SNEGSKA come from the germline V gene (reference sequence). In nucleotides, the CDR3 is TGCAGTGCTAGGCCGGGACATATCTACGAGCAGTACTTC. It codes for CSARPGHIYEQYF.

This clonotype has just a few counts. This rearrangement joins TRBV5-4 to TRBJ2-1, with TRBD2 matching over 10 bases. Trimming took 5 bases from V and 9 from J; bases not matched to a gene: 11. The CDR3 covers 15 residues. Germline CDR1 and CDR2: SGHNT and YYREEE (reference sequence). CDR3 DNA: TGTGCCAGCAGAAACGAAGCGGGGGGGCCTTTTGAGCAGTTCTTC. This translates into CASRNEAGGPFEQFF.

The chain carries TRBV18 and TRBJ2-3; a weak D match, TRBD1 (6 bases). Between the trimmed V and J ends, which lost 1 base and 0 bases, there was a span of 11 bases. Germline V gives CDR1 KGHSH, CDR2 LQKENI. The CDR3 runs to 16 residues. This CDR3 reads CASSPLDSSSTDTQYF. Here the CDR3 DNA reads TGTGCCAGCTCACCACTGGACAGTTCTAGCACAGATACGCAGTATTTT. Together with reference TRBV18 and TRBJ2-3, the CDR3 gives the full variable domain: NAGVMQNPRHLVRRRGQEARLRCSPMKGHSHVYWYRQLPEEGLKFMVYLQKENIIDESGMPKERFSAEFPKEGPSILRIQQVVRGDSAAYFCASSPLDSSSTDTQYFGPGTRLTVL.

This clonotype was counted between two and nine times. The chain is built from TRBV7-8 and TRBJ2-3; D possibly corresponds to TRBD1 (5 bases). The CDR3 loop spans 15 amino acids. V lost 0 bases, J lost 10 bases, and 17 bases lay in between. The germline CDR1 and CDR2 sequences are SGHVS and FQNEAQ. CDR3 in DNA: TGTGCCAGCAGCTTAGCGGATCAGGGTTTAGGCTCGCAGTATTTT. Protein sequence: CASSLADQGLGSQYF.